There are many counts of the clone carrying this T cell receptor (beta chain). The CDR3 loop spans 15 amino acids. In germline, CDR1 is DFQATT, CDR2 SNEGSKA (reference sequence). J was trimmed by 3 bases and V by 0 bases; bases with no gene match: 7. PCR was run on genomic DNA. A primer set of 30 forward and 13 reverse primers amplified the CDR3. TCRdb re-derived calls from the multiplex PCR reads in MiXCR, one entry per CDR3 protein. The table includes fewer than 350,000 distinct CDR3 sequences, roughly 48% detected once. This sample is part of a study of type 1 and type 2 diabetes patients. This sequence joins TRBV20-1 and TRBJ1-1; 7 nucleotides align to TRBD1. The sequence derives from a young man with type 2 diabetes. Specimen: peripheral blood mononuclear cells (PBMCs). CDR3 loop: CSARDRGDSYTEAFF. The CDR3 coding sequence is TGCAGTGCTAGAGATAGAGGGGACAGCTACACTGAAGCTTTCTTT.